The 30 T cell receptor beta chains given below trace back to one sample, sequenced in a study of cytomegalovirus exposure and HLA in healthy donors. The PCR had 60 Vbeta and 13 Jbeta primers. The method was immunoSEQ multiplex PCR; TCRdb's version includes in-frame clones alone and lacks a portion of them. The data contain some 120,000 clones, around three quarters of them seen just once; the ten biggest clones take up approximately 2%. The sequencing sample was made of PBMCs. The origin of the receptors is a man aged 18 to 30 in good health and CMV-seronegative.

The J gene is TRBJ2-3, the V gene TRBV7-2, with 11 bases that match TRBD2. The J segment lost 3 bases and the V segment lost 0 bases, leaving 11 bases of the junction unmatched. Germline CDR1 is SGHTA and CDR2 is FQGNSA. The CDR3 loop spans 19 amino acids. In DNA form, the CDR3 reads TGTGCCAGCAGCTTAGCCTCGATGCTAGCGGGAGGAAGGACAGATACGCAGTATTTT. Amino acids: CASSLASMLAGGRTDTQYF.

This chain links TRBV28 with TRBJ2-7, with TRBD2 as a possible D gene (6 bases). V was shortened by 3 bases and J by 2 bases, with 14 bases between the two germline ends. Germline CDR1 and CDR2: MDHEN and SYDVKM. CDR3 length: 15 residues. Here the CDR3 reads CASSFPGGLTYEQYF. CDR3 sequence (DNA): TGTGCCAGCAGTTTCCCCGGCGGACTAACCTACGAGCAGTACTTC.

The chain is built from TRBV28 and TRBJ2-5, with TRBD1 as a possible D gene (5 bases). This CDR3 is built from 13 residues. Trimming removed 4 bases at V and 5 bases at J, with 11 bases between. Germline CDR1 and CDR2: MDHEN and SYDVKM. CDR3 in amino acids: CASSSSGWETQYF. Here the CDR3 DNA reads TGTGCCAGCAGTTCCTCAGGGTGGGAGACCCAGTACTTC.

The J gene is TRBJ2-5, the V gene TRBV21-1; the table's TRBD2 call for D was not verified on the DNA. TRBV21-1 is a recognized pseudogene. The CDR3 loop spans 17 amino acids. In nucleotides, the CDR3 is TGTGCCAGCAGACCCCGTGGTCCTAGCGGGAAACAAGAGACCCAGTACTTC. Its translation: CASRPRGPSGKQETQYF.

The rearrangement uses TRBV4-1 and TRBJ2-5, with 11 bases identical to TRBD2. The trim removed 1 base at V and 5 bases at J, leaving 9 bases unmatched. This CDR3 comprises 17 residues. Per the germline V gene, CDR1 is MGHRA and CDR2 is YSYEKL. The CDR3 sequence: CASSQGLLAGVGETQYF. In DNA, the CDR3 is TGCGCCAGCAGCCAAGGATTACTAGCGGGAGTGGGGGAGACCCAGTACTTC.

A few counts support this clone. The gene calls are TRBV27 and TRBJ2-7; TRBD2 agrees at 9 bases. This CDR3 is 15 amino acids long. After removal of 5 bases from V and 0 bases from J, the junction contained 5 bases not matched to a gene. CDR1 and CDR2 from the germline V gene are MNHEY and SMNVEV (reference sequence). CDR3 coding DNA: TGTGCCAGCAGTCGGACTAGCGCCAACTCCTACGAGCAGTACTTC. The encoded protein is CASSRTSANSYEQYF.

The sample holds one count of this clone. The chain recombines TRBV9 with TRBJ2-2, with 9 bases fitting TRBD2. Germline CDR1 and CDR2: SGDLS and YYNGEE. J was trimmed by 4 bases and V by 3 bases; bases with no gene match: 10. The CDR3 extends over 17 amino acids. The CDR3 nucleotides read TGTGCCAGCAGCGACAGGGTTCTAGCGGGAACCACCGGGGAGCTGTTTTTT. It yields the protein CASSDRVLAGTTGELFF.

This chain joins TRBV5-1 and TRBJ2-1; D remains ambiguous. Per the germline V gene, CDR1 is SGHRS and CDR2 is YFSETQ. V gave up 4 bases and J gave up 4 bases, with 9 bases separating them. The CDR3 has 13 residues. The CDR3 DNA reads TGCGCCAGCAGCGCCGGGTCTTACAATGAGCAGTTCTTC. This translates into CASSAGSYNEQFF.

Comment on this clone: Germline and junction disagree at one end, which may indicate a read error. The chain has TRBV7-6 and TRBJ1-2; 8 bases fit TRBD1. This CDR3 contains 16 residues. Germline CDR1 reads SGHVS; CDR2 reads FNYEAQ. The CDR3, as DNA: TGTGCCAGCAGCCTAACAGACCGGGACAGGCTCGACCGACGAGGCTTC. Protein product: CASSLTDRDRLDRRGF. The whole variable domain, remainder taken from reference TRBV7-6 and TRBJ1-2, is GAGVSQSPRYKVTKRGQDVALRCDPISGHVSLYWYRQALGQGPEFLTYFNYEAQQDKSGLPNDRFSAERPEGSISTLTIQRTEQRDSAMYRCASSLTDRDRLDRRGFGSGTRLTVV.

This clone was counted only a few times. This sample includes further DNA sequences coding for the same CDR3. The chain has TRBV7-9 and TRBJ2-2; D ambiguous. CDR1 and CDR2 (germline): SEHNR, FQNEAQ (reference sequence). The CDR3 has 12 residues. The V and J ends lost 3 bases and 6 bases respectively, with 5 bases between them. The CDR3 DNA is TGTGCCAGCAGCTTCCTATCCGGGGAGCTGTTTTTT. Residues: CASSFLSGELFF.

This chain links TRBV6-5 with TRBJ2-5; D possibly corresponds to TRBD1 (6 bases). The assigned J gene may be wrong: the sequence end matches TRBJ2-7 better. The CDR3 is 16 residues long. CDR1 MNHEY and CDR2 SVGAGI come from the germline V gene. This CDR3 reads CASSYKVRQATYEQYF. CDR3 bases: TGTGCCAGCAGTTACAAGGTGCGACAGGCGACCTACGAGCAGTACTTC.

The CDR3 reads CASRAPTSGQETQYF. For the CDR3, the DNA is TGCGCCAGCAGAGCTCCGACTAGCGGACAAGAGACCCAGTACTTC. V gene TRBV10-2 combines with J gene TRBJ2-5; 9 bases fit TRBD2. This CDR3 is 15 amino acids long. In germline, CDR1 is WSHSY, CDR2 SAAADI. V lost 6 bases to trimming and J lost 2 bases; unmatched junction nucleotides: 7.

This clone showed up just a few times. The CDR3 nucleotides are TGCGCCAGCAGCCCGGGACAGGGGACCTCAACTAATGAAAAACTGTTTTTT. It translates to CASSPGQGTSTNEKLFF. V usage is TRBV4-1 and J usage is TRBJ1-4; the match to TRBD1 covers 10 bases. Germline V CDR1 and CDR2: MGHRA, YSYEKL. CDR3 size: 17 residues. J lost 0 bases, V lost 4 bases, and 5 bases had no gene match.

The V gene is TRBV11-2, the J gene TRBJ2-1; 11 nucleotides match TRBD2. Trimming took 6 bases from V and 3 from J; bases not matched to a gene: 4. Per the germline V gene, CDR1 is SGHAT and CDR2 is FQNNGV. This CDR3 region has 15 residues. This CDR3 reads CASRGTSGNYNEQFF. The CDR3 DNA is TGTGCCAGCAGGGGGACTAGCGGAAACTACAATGAGCAGTTCTTC.

The V call is TRBV27, the J call TRBJ1-5, with D unclear. The CDR3 length is 14 residues. Per the germline V gene, CDR1 is MNHEY and CDR2 is SMNVEV (reference sequence). Deletions cut 6 bases from V and 5 bases from J, with 14 bases between. The CDR3 protein is CASRPLLEYQPQHF. As DNA, the CDR3 is TGTGCCAGCAGGCCCCTACTCGAGTATCAGCCCCAGCATTTT.

The chain has TRBV20-1 and TRBJ1-2; tentatively, D is TRBD1 (6 bases). V gave up 6 bases and J gave up 8 bases, with 13 bases separating them. Per germline, CDR1 DFQATT and CDR2 SNEGSKA (reference sequence). The CDR3 covers 11 residues. The CDR3, as DNA: TGCAGTGCAACAGGGCCCTACGGCTACACCTTC. This codes for CSATGPYGYTF.

This clone occurred a few times. This sequence joins TRBV6-5 and TRBJ1-3; 7 nucleotides line up with TRBD1. Germline CDR1 reads MNHEY; CDR2 reads SVGAGI. The CDR3 loop spans 14 amino acids. The V segment lost 7 bases and the J segment 2 bases; nucleotides outside the gene matches: 5. The CDR3 nucleotides are TGTGCCAGCAATGGGGACAGTACTGGAAACACCATATATTTT. Its protein product is CASNGDSTGNTIYF.

The rearrangement links TRBV27 to TRBJ1-4; 10 bases line up with TRBD1. Germline trimming cut 3 bases from V and 7 bases from J; bases unmatched to any gene: 5. The CDR3 length is 15 residues. Germline CDR1 reads MNHEY; CDR2 reads SMNVEV (reference sequence). Written as DNA, the CDR3 is TGTGCCAGCAGTTTTTCCGGGACAGGGGTTGAAAAACTGTTTTTT. This translates into CASSFSGTGVEKLFF.

The rearrangement uses TRBV28 and TRBJ1-2; D perhaps matches TRBD1 (5 bases). The CDR3 extends over 12 amino acids. V was trimmed by 1 base and J by 8 bases, leaving 8 bases between them. Germline V gene data show CDR1 as MDHEN and CDR2 as SYDVKM. The DNA for the CDR3 is TGTGCCAGCAGTTTATACAGGCTCGGCTACACCTTC. Its protein product is CASSLYRLGYTF.

The CDR3 sequence: CASSLLSTGGTEDEQFF. CDR3 DNA sequence: TGCGCCAGCAGCTTGTTATCGACGGGAGGAACGGAGGATGAGCAGTTCTTC. The J gene is TRBJ2-1, the V gene TRBV5-1; 7 bases match TRBD2. Trimming at V came to 1 base and at J to 8 bases, leaving 15 bases not matched to a gene. Germline CDR1 and CDR2: SGHRS and YFSETQ. This CDR3 contains 17 residues.

The chain couples TRBV7-8 to TRBJ1-4; D is perhaps TRBD1 (6 bases). This CDR3 spans 15 amino acids. The V gene's germline CDR1 is SGHVS and CDR2 FQNEAQ. The V end lost 4 bases, the J end lost 7 bases, and 16 bases lay between the germline ends. Here the CDR3 DNA reads TGTGCCAGCAGCTCCGGCGGGAGGGGGGTTGAAAAACTGTTTTTT. The encoded protein is CASSSGGRGVEKLFF.

This chain uses TRBV6-6 with TRBJ2-5; 7 nucleotides agree with TRBD2. The trim removed 2 bases at V and 1 base at J, leaving 1 base unmatched. The length of the CDR3 is 14 residues. Per germline, CDR1 MNHNY and CDR2 SVGAGI (reference sequence). The CDR3: CASSYGGVQETQYF. In nucleotides, the CDR3 is TGTGCCAGCAGTTACGGGGGGGTCCAAGAGACCCAGTACTTC.

The rearrangement uses TRBV9 and TRBJ2-1; 8 nucleotides match TRBD2. V lost 2 bases and J lost 7; bases outside the gene matches: 5. Per germline, CDR1 SGDLS and CDR2 YYNGEE. The CDR3 covers 14 residues. The CDR3 here is CASSVNSGVNEQFF. The CDR3 DNA sequence: TGTGCCAGCAGCGTTAATAGCGGGGTAAATGAGCAGTTCTTC.

The rearrangement uses TRBV30 and TRBJ1-2, with D uncertain. There are 14 residues in the CDR3. CDR1 is GTSNPN and CDR2 is SVGIG in the germline V gene (reference sequence). Trimming removed 2 bases from V and 6 bases from J, with 16 bases in between. DNA of the CDR3: TGTGCCTGGAGTCGAAATTCCAACCGGGATGGCTACACCTTC. Translated: CAWSRNSNRDGYTF.

This clone was picked up one time. V is TRBV6-5 and J is TRBJ2-5; D perhaps matches TRBD2 (5 bases). V gave up 0 bases and J gave up 5 bases, with 13 bases separating them. The CDR3 is 15 amino acids. The germline CDR1 and CDR2 sequences are MNHEY and SVGAGI. The chain's CDR3 is CASSYSYPSRETQYF. The CDR3 nucleotides are TGTGCCAGCAGTTACTCGTATCCTAGCAGGGAGACCCAGTACTTC.

The chain recombines TRBV5-6 with TRBJ2-5; 8 bases line up with TRBD1. V shed 0 bases, J shed 11 bases, and the junction held 15 bases outside the gene matches. The CDR3 runs 16 residues. Germline V CDR1 and CDR2: SGHDT, YYEEEE. CDR3 nucleotides: TGTGCCAGCAGCTTGGGTATTAGGACAGGGTCTATCGTGCAGTACTTC. Translated: CASSLGIRTGSIVQYF. Variable domain in full (rest from reference TRBV5-6 and TRBJ2-5): DAGVTQSPTHLIKTRGQQVTLRCSPKSGHDTVSWYQQALGQGPQFIFQYYEEEERQRGNFPDRFSGHQFPNYSSELNVNALLLGDSALYLCASSLGIRTGSIVQYFGPGTRLLVL.

The rearrangement joins TRBV7-3 to TRBJ2-3; 8 bases map to TRBD2. With V trimmed by 1 base and J by 7 bases, 13 bases remained unmatched. The CDR3 has 17 amino acids. Germline V gives CDR1 SGHTA, CDR2 FQGTGA. CDR3 nucleotide sequence: TGTGCCAGCAGCTTAAGAGGAAGCGGGAGACCTCTACATACGCAGTATTTT. This gives the protein CASSLRGSGRPLHTQYF.

This clone came up a few times. V gene TRBV18 combines with J gene TRBJ2-7, with a possible D match to TRBD2 (5 bases). The CDR3 covers 13 residues. V shed 4 bases and J shed 3 bases, with 10 bases lying between them. Per the germline V gene, CDR1 is KGHSH and CDR2 is LQKENI. The CDR3 coding sequence is TGTGCCAGCTCACAAGACGGACTCTACGAGCAGTACGTC. As protein: CASSQDGLYEQYV.

This sequence joins TRBV11-1 and TRBJ2-7; unclear D gene. Looked up from germline, CDR1 is SGHAT and CDR2 is FQDESV (reference sequence). Trimming cost V 1 base and J 0 bases, with 4 bases left between them. The CDR3 length is 13 residues. As DNA, the CDR3 is TGTGCCAGCAGCTTAGTCCACTCCTACGAGCAGTACTTC. It specifies CASSLVHSYEQYF.

The V and J genes are TRBV11-1 and TRBJ1-1, with a possible D match to TRBD1 (6 bases). V lost 7 bases and J 5 bases, leaving 17 bases between the germline ends. Germline values: CDR1 SGHAT, CDR2 FQDESV (reference sequence). The CDR3 covers 14 residues. CDR3 sequence (DNA): TGTGCCAGCAATCTAAACAGGGCACGGACTGAAGCTTTCTTT. It is translated as CASNLNRARTEAFF.